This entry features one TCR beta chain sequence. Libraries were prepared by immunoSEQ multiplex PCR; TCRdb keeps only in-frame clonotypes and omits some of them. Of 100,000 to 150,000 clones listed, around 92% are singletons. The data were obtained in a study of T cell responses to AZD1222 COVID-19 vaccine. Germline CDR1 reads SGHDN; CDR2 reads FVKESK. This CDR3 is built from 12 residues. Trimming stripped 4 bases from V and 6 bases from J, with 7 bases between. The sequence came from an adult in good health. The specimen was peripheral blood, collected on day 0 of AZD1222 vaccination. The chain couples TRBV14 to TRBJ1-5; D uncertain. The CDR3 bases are TGTGCCAGCAGCCTAAGAGGTCAGCCCCAGCATTTT. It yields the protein CASSLRGQPQHF.